This T cell receptor (beta chain) was identified during a study of cytomegalovirus exposure and HLA in healthy donors. Looking at the study overall: Drawn from HLA-typed donors, tens of millions of unique TCRs were held in an early data release. The study, taken as a whole, reports: The authors excluded some V segments, including TRBV6-2 and TRBV6-3, as indistinguishable. Cytomegalovirus-associated TCR beta chains were listed, numbering 164. There were a few CMV-associated chains whose specificity for CMV antigens was confirmed in vitro.

This CDR3 spans 16 amino acids. The V gene end was trimmed by 3 bases and the J gene end by 2 bases; junction bases not matched to a gene: 4. Looked up from germline, CDR1 is LGHNA and CDR2 is YNFKEQ. Vbeta (60) and Jbeta (13) primers were used in the PCR. TCRdb's copy holds only in-frame clones and misses some; the assay was immunoSEQ multiplex PCR. The table shows some 140,000 clones, with about four fifths occurring only once. Regarding this clone: What it binds is not known. The sample contains more than one DNA sequence encoding this CDR3.

The sample was PBMCs. V gene TRBV4-2 combines with J gene TRBJ2-6; TRBD1 aligns across 7 bases. The sequence was obtained from a man aged 18 to 35 in good health and CMV-seronegative. The CDR3 sequence is CASSQEGGAGANVLTF. CDR3 nucleotide sequence: TGTGCCAGCAGCCAGGAAGGGGGCGCTGGGGCCAACGTCCTGACTTTC.